A single sample is the source of the 28 T cell receptor beta chains below, sequenced in a study of blood T cell repertoires in COVID-19. Sequenced by immunoSEQ multiplex PCR; TCRdb stores in-frame clones only, minus some. The sample records some 460,000 clones, about 85% being singletons. The sequenced sample was PBMCs or T cells enriched from blood (not recorded which). The origin of the receptors is a woman under 30 with acute COVID-19.

This chain uses TRBV5-1 with TRBJ2-1; TRBD1 agrees at 10 bases. CDR1 is SGHRS, CDR2 YFSETQ, per germline. V dropped 2 bases and J dropped 5; count of bases not matched to a gene: 7. The CDR3 has 16 residues. The CDR3 nucleotides read TGCGCCAGCAGCTTACGGGACAGGGGTCCTAACAATGAGCAGTTCTTC. Encoded protein: CASSLRDRGPNNEQFF.

This CDR3 is CASSPGQLQETQYF. The CDR3 coding sequence is TGTGCCAGCAGCCCTGGACAGTTACAAGAGACCCAGTACTTC. The chain recombines TRBV3-1 (or the pseudogene TRBV3-2) with TRBJ2-5; possible D gene TRBD1, 6 bases. Per the germline V gene, CDR1 is LGHDT and CDR2 is YNNKEL (reference sequence). The V and J ends lost 4 bases and 2 bases respectively, with 11 bases between them. The CDR3 loop spans 14 amino acids.

This clone appeared once. V usage is TRBV7-9 and J usage is TRBJ2-7, with unresolved D. V was pared by 6 bases and J by 0 bases, with 15 bases between. Germline CDR1 reads SEHNR; CDR2 reads FQNEAQ (reference sequence). The CDR3 is 15 amino acids. The CDR3 bases are TGTGCCAGCAGTCCCGTGACAATTAGCTCCTACGAGCAGTACTTC. This encodes CASSPVTISSYEQYF.

The rearrangement joins TRBV6-2 or TRBV6-3 to TRBJ2-4; 8 positions agree with TRBD2. CDR1 MNHEY and CDR2 SVGEGT come from the germline V gene. The J segment lost 7 bases and the V segment lost 6 bases, leaving 8 bases of the junction unmatched. The CDR3 has 14 amino acids. The CDR3 is CASSPGRAYNIQYF. The CDR3 DNA sequence: TGTGCCAGCAGCCCCGGGAGGGCCTATAACATTCAGTACTTC.

The chain uses TRBV5-1 and TRBJ2-7; no firm D call. This CDR3 region has 16 residues. The V gene's germline CDR1 is SGHRS and CDR2 YFSETQ. V dropped 0 bases and J dropped 2 bases, with 15 bases sitting between them. Written as DNA, the CDR3 is TGCGCCAGCAGCTTGGATACCGATCACCGAGCCTACGAGCAGTACTTC. Encoded protein: CASSLDTDHRAYEQYF.

This chain joins TRBV7-8 and TRBJ1-5; the D gene is possibly TRBD1 (6 bases). V was shortened by 1 base and J by 1 base, with 11 bases between the two germline ends. The CDR3 runs to 16 residues. The germline CDR1 and CDR2 sequences are SGHVS and FQNEAQ. CDR3 in amino acids: CASSLESTGSNQPQHF. The CDR3 coding sequence is TGTGCCAGCAGCTTAGAGTCTACAGGGAGCAATCAGCCCCAGCATTTT.

The chain employs TRBV7-2 and TRBJ2-3; D not certain. Trimming took off 2 bases at V and 5 bases at J, with 11 bases between the two ends. The CDR3 spans 14 residues. Germline V gene lookup returns CDR1 SGHTA and CDR2 FQGNSA. This chain's CDR3 is CASSLLSDGDTQYF. CDR3 DNA sequence: TGTGCCAGCAGCTTATTAAGCGATGGAGATACGCAGTATTTT.

The V and J genes are TRBV6-6 and TRBJ1-1, with 7 bases identical to TRBD1. This CDR3 comprises 14 residues. Trimming at V came to 5 bases and at J to 2 bases, leaving 5 bases not matched to a gene. Germline V CDR1 and CDR2: MNHNY, SVGAGI (reference sequence). CDR3 nucleotide sequence: TGTGCCAGCAGTACCCGGACAGGAAACACTGAAGCTTTCTTT. The encoded protein is CASSTRTGNTEAFF.

The chain links TRBV19 to TRBJ2-5; 15 bases line up with TRBD2. The CDR3 sequence is 17 residues long. Losses at the gene ends were 8 bases for V and 0 bases for J; bases not matched to a gene: 7. Germline-derived CDR1 and CDR2 are LNHDA and SQIVND (reference sequence). The CDR3, as DNA: TGTGCCAGTTCCGGGACTAGCGGGGGGCTTTACCAAGAGACCCAGTACTTC. This encodes CASSGTSGGLYQETQYF.

The rearrangement joins TRBV5-4 to TRBJ2-1; 8 bases map to TRBD2. V shed 2 bases and J 6 bases; nucleotides not matched to a gene: 7. The germline CDR1 and CDR2 sequences are SGHNT and YYREEE (reference sequence). CDR3 length: 15 amino acids. The CDR3, as DNA: TGTGCCAGCAGCTTAAAGCGGGAGAGGTTCAATGAGCAGTTCTTC. It specifies CASSLKRERFNEQFF.

The chain is built from TRBV27 and TRBJ2-7; perhaps TRBD1 as D (5 bases). The V gene's germline CDR1 is MNHEY and CDR2 SMNVEV (reference sequence). The CDR3 has 11 amino acids. V shed 5 bases and J shed 7 bases, with 9 bases lying between them. The DNA of the CDR3 is TGTGCCAGCAGTAACTACAGGGAGCAGTACTTC. Encoded protein: CASSNYREQYF.

V is TRBV3-1 (or the pseudogene TRBV3-2) and J is TRBJ1-2; tentatively, D is TRBD1 (5 bases). CDR1 LGHDT and CDR2 YNNKEL come from the germline V gene (reference sequence). The V end was cut by 3 bases, the J end by 4 bases, with 15 bases between. This CDR3 is 15 amino acids long. CDR3 DNA sequence: TGTGCCAGCAGCCACAGGGCAGCCCTCCCCTATGGCTACACCTTC. Amino acids: CASSHRAALPYGYTF.

This chain links TRBV6-6 with TRBJ1-2, with D hard to call. CDR3 size: 14 residues. Deletions cut 6 bases from V and 0 bases from J, with 11 bases between. Germline values: CDR1 MNHNY, CDR2 SVGAGI (reference sequence). The CDR3 region has the DNA TGTGCCAGCAGGACACTGAGAACTAACTATGGCTACACCTTC. It yields the protein CASRTLRTNYGYTF.

The V gene is TRBV25-1, the J gene TRBJ2-7; D is possibly TRBD1 (6 bases). V dropped 2 bases and J dropped 3 bases, with 8 bases sitting between them. The CDR3 is made up of 13 amino acids. CDR1 is MGHDK, CDR2 SYGVNS, per germline. In DNA form, the CDR3 reads TGTGCCAGCAGTGAACAGGGGCTCTACGAGCAGTACTTC. Amino acid sequence: CASSEQGLYEQYF.

V and J are TRBV5-1 and TRBJ1-1, with a weak D call TRBD1 (5 bases). The CDR3 is 13 residues long. CDR1 and CDR2 (germline): SGHRS, YFSETQ. Deletions cut 4 bases from V and 3 bases from J, with 10 bases between. The CDR3: CASSPRTHTEAFF. The CDR3 bases are TGCGCCAGCAGCCCGAGGACACACACTGAAGCTTTCTTT.

This clone was seen just once. The V and J genes are TRBV25-1 and TRBJ1-2, with 9 bases matching TRBD1. The CDR3 sequence is 14 residues long. V lost 1 base to trimming and J lost 7 bases; unmatched junction nucleotides: 4. Germline CDR1 MGHDK, CDR2 SYGVNS. DNA for the CDR3: TGTGCCAGCAGTGAATGGGACAGGGAAGGTGGCTACACCTTC. Residues: CASSEWDREGGYTF.

V usage is TRBV6-6 and J usage is TRBJ2-1; 13 bases are a match to TRBD2. This CDR3 comprises 13 residues. Germline V CDR1 and CDR2: MNHNY, SVGAGI (reference sequence). V lost 8 bases and J lost 10; bases outside the gene matches: 5. The CDR3 loop is CASGTSGIGEQFF. CDR3 nucleotides: TGTGCCAGCGGGACTAGCGGGATCGGGGAGCAGTTCTTC.

V is TRBV5-8 and J is TRBJ2-6; 11 bases agree with TRBD2. This CDR3 comprises 20 residues. With 5 bases clipped from V and 4 bases from J, the junction kept 17 bases outside the gene matches. Germline CDR1 is SGHTS and CDR2 is YDEGEE. CDR3 sequence reads: CASRGISGRAIPPGANVLTF. CDR3 sequence (DNA): TGTGCCAGCAGGGGAATTAGCGGGAGGGCAATCCCCCCCGGGGCCAACGTCCTGACTTTC.

This chain links TRBV19 with TRBJ2-7; D may be TRBD2 (6 bases). Trimming removed 6 bases at V and 0 bases at J, with 12 bases between. CDR1 is LNHDA and CDR2 is SQIVND in the germline V gene (reference sequence). CDR3 length equals 14 residues. CDR3 in DNA: TGTGCCAGTAGCTTGACGGGACTCTCCTACGAGCAGTACTTC. As protein: CASSLTGLSYEQYF. Together with reference TRBV19 and TRBJ2-7, the CDR3 gives the full variable domain: DGGITQSPKYLFRKEGQNVTLSCEQNLNHDAMYWYRQDPGQGLRLIYYSQIVNDFQKGDIAEGYSVSREKKESFPLTVTSAQKNPTAFYLCASSLTGLSYEQYFGPGTRLTVT.

The rearrangement links TRBV6-5 to TRBJ1-1; no definite D call. CDR3 length: 13 amino acids. The germline gives CDR1 MNHEY, CDR2 SVGAGI. V was shortened by 2 bases and J by 11 bases, with 15 bases between the two germline ends. For the CDR3, the DNA is TGTGCCAGCAGTTACCGGGGTGGCTTCTCGGCTTTCTTT. Translating it yields CASSYRGGFSAFF.

V usage is TRBV4-1 and J usage is TRBJ1-2; no firm D call. Germline V gene lookup returns CDR1 MGHRA and CDR2 YSYEKL. Trimming cost V 2 bases and J 7 bases, with 14 bases left between them. The CDR3 covers 14 residues. CDR3 protein: CASSQLRERSGYTF. The CDR3 DNA is TGCGCCAGCAGCCAACTTCGGGAGAGGAGTGGCTACACCTTC.

The CDR3, as DNA: TGCGCCAGCAGCTTGTCAACGGTCGCCACCGGGGAGCTGTTTTTT. Its translation: CASSLSTVATGELFF. The chain is built from TRBV5-1 and TRBJ2-2; D uncertain. The CDR3 runs to 15 residues. Trimming stripped 1 base from V and 4 bases from J, with 11 bases between. Germline values: CDR1 SGHRS, CDR2 YFSETQ.

The chain employs TRBV7-2 and TRBJ2-7; the D gene is possibly TRBD2 (5 bases). Germline CDR1 reads SGHTA; CDR2 reads FQGNSA. CDR3 size: 15 residues. V was pared by 1 base and J by 3 bases, with 13 bases between. The CDR3 is CASSLGSGSGYEQYF. CDR3 bases: TGTGCCAGCAGCTTAGGGTCGGGGTCAGGCTACGAGCAGTACTTC. The full variable domain, its missing parts supplied by reference TRBV7-2 and TRBJ2-7, is GAGVSQSPSNKVTEKGKDVELRCDPISGHTALYWYRQSLGQGLEFLIYFQGNSAPDKSGLPSDRFSAERTGGSVSTLTIQRTQQEDSAVYLCASSLGSGSGYEQYFGPGTRLTVT.

The CDR3 reads CASSQNVGREETQYF. Here the CDR3 DNA reads TGTGCCAGCAGCCAGAATGTGGGGAGGGAAGAGACCCAGTACTTC. V and J are TRBV4-2 and TRBJ2-5; TRBD2 agrees at 7 bases. The germline V gene has CDR1 LGHNA and CDR2 YNFKEQ. With V trimmed by 3 bases and J by 3 bases, 7 bases remained unmatched. CDR3 length: 15 amino acids.

CDR3 loop: CASSFRRDTEAFF. CDR3 nucleotides: TGTGCCAGCAGTTTCCGTCGGGACACTGAAGCTTTCTTT. The chain is built from TRBV6-4 and TRBJ1-1; D is unresolved. The CDR3 is made up of 13 amino acids. V lost 5 bases, J lost 3 bases, and 10 bases lay in between. Looked up from germline, CDR1 is MRHNA and CDR2 is SNTAGT.

The rearrangement joins TRBV28 to TRBJ2-5; 7 bases are a match to TRBD2. The V gene end was trimmed by 4 bases and the J gene end by 5 bases; junction bases not matched to a gene: 10. Germline lookup yields CDR1 MDHEN and CDR2 SYDVKM. The CDR3 covers 15 residues. CDR3 DNA: TGTGCCAGCAGTTCCCAAATTTCGCGGGGGGAGACCCAGTACTTC. Encoded protein: CASSSQISRGETQYF.

CDR3 coding DNA: TGTGCCAGCAGCCCGAGTCTTAGAGGGACAGATACGCAGTATTTT. Amino acids: CASSPSLRGTDTQYF. The chain couples TRBV7-9 to TRBJ2-3; possibly TRBD2 for D (5 bases). The CDR3 extends over 15 amino acids. Germline-derived CDR1 and CDR2 are SEHNR and FQNEAQ (reference sequence). Trimming pared 5 bases from V and 3 bases from J, leaving 15 bases between.

V gene TRBV10-2 combines with J gene TRBJ1-3, with 7 bases fitting TRBD1. CDR1 and CDR2 (germline): WSHSY, SAAADI. Losses at the gene ends were 3 bases for V and 3 bases for J; bases not matched to a gene: 11. The CDR3 length is 17 residues. The chain's CDR3 is CASSDRTGVLGGNTIYF. DNA of the CDR3: TGCGCCAGCAGTGACCGTACAGGGGTTTTGGGTGGAAACACCATATATTTT.